Following are 16 T cell receptor beta chains from one sample sequenced in a study of cytomegalovirus exposure and HLA in healthy donors. Repertoires were generated with immunoSEQ multiplex PCR, while TCRdb's copy carries only in-frame clones and drops some. The table records more than 250,000 clones, around 90% of them present only once. Source material: PBMCs. The receptors shown here come from a woman aged 25 to 39 in good health and CMV-seropositive.

The J gene is TRBJ1-1, the V gene TRBV27; D gene ambiguous. CDR3 length equals 14 residues. Germline V CDR1 and CDR2: MNHEY, SMNVEV (reference sequence). V lost 3 bases, J lost 6 bases, and 14 bases lay in between. The CDR3 here is CASSFLGAEPEAFF. The CDR3 nucleotides are TGTGCCAGCAGTTTTCTGGGCGCGGAGCCTGAAGCTTTCTTT.

The rearrangement uses TRBV13 and TRBJ2-1; TRBD1 agrees at 8 bases. The CDR3 contains 15 residues. The junction had 11 bases not matched to a gene; V was cut back by 5 bases and J by 8 bases. The germline V gene has CDR1 PRHDT and CDR2 FYEKMQ (reference sequence). CDR3 coding DNA: TGTGCCAGCAGCCTGGGGACAGGTCGAATTTATGAGCAGTTCTTC. Translation: CASSLGTGRIYEQFF.

This clone came up a few times. The chain links TRBV2 to TRBJ2-2; 7 bases are shared with TRBD1. This CDR3 region has 15 residues. J gave up 0 bases and V 6 bases, and 4 bases lay outside the gene matches. Germline CDR1 and CDR2: SNHLY and FYNNEI. In nucleotides, the CDR3 is TGTGCCAGCAGAAGGACAGGCCCGAACACCGGGGAGCTGTTTTTT. This codes for CASRRTGPNTGELFF.

This chain connects TRBV7-2 to TRBJ1-2; D possibly corresponds to TRBD1 (6 bases). V was clipped by 1 base and J by 2 bases, with 14 bases between them. CDR1 SGHTA and CDR2 FQGNSA come from the germline V gene. This CDR3 has 16 amino acids. CDR3 amino acids: CASSLGGQERNYGYTF. The CDR3, as DNA: TGTGCCAGCAGCTTAGGGGGACAAGAAAGGAACTATGGCTACACCTTC.

V is TRBV7-9 and J is TRBJ1-4, with D unresolved. From germline, CDR1 is SEHNR and CDR2 FQNEAQ (reference sequence). V was pared by 4 bases and J by 8 bases, with 11 bases between. The CDR3 contains 13 residues. The chain's CDR3 is CASSSNTMEKLFF. The CDR3 nucleotides are TGTGCCAGCAGCTCAAACACAATGGAAAAACTGTTTTTT.

This sequence joins TRBV28 and TRBJ2-7; D gene ambiguous. The V gene's germline CDR1 is MDHEN and CDR2 SYDVKM. This CDR3 comprises 14 residues. The germline V and J ends were trimmed by 4 bases and 3 bases, with 13 bases remaining between them. CDR3 nucleotides: TGTGCCAGCAGTTCGACGACGGCGAGCTACGAGCAGTACTTC. Its translation: CASSSTTASYEQYF. Drawing the rest from reference TRBV28 and TRBJ2-7, the complete variable domain is DVKVTQSSRYLVKRTGEKVFLECVQDMDHENMFWYRQDPGLGLRLIYFSYDVKMKEKGDIPEGYSVSREKKERFSLILESASTNQTSMYLCASSSTTASYEQYFGPGTRLTVT.

The chain carries TRBV5-4 and TRBJ2-2; no definite D call. This CDR3 contains 13 residues. Trimming removed 3 bases from V and 0 bases from J, with 3 bases in between. Germline CDR1 reads SGHNT; CDR2 reads YYREEE (reference sequence). For the CDR3, the DNA is TGTGCCAGCAGCTACACGAACACCGGGGAGCTGTTTTTT. This sequence encodes CASSYTNTGELFF.

This chain joins TRBV6-1 and TRBJ2-3, with a possible D match to TRBD1 (6 bases). This CDR3 spans 14 amino acids. Germline V gene lookup returns CDR1 MNHNS and CDR2 SASEGT. Trimming stripped 6 bases from V and 0 bases from J, with 10 bases between. The CDR3 DNA follows: TGTGCCAGCAGGCTACAGGGTAGCACAGATACGCAGTATTTT. Translation: CASRLQGSTDTQYF.

The chain couples TRBV18 to TRBJ1-3; D call uncertain. The germline V gene encodes CDR1 KGHSH and CDR2 LQKENI. The V end was cut by 5 bases, the J end by 0 bases, with 8 bases between. The CDR3 sequence is 14 residues long. CDR3 sequence (DNA): TGTGCCAGCTCAACCTCGACCTCTGGAAACACCATATATTTT. Translating it yields CASSTSTSGNTIYF.

The CDR3 nucleotides are TGTGCCAGCAGTGACGCAGCGGCTAGAGGCACTGAAGCTTTCTTT. Its translation is CASSDAAARGTEAFF. This chain uses TRBV2 with TRBJ1-1; D ambiguous. V was clipped by 3 bases and J by 4 bases, with 15 bases between them. This CDR3 spans 15 amino acids. CDR1 is SNHLY, CDR2 FYNNEI, per germline.

V and J are TRBV7-2 and TRBJ2-2; no firm D call. The CDR3 sequence is 12 residues long. The germline V gene encodes CDR1 SGHTA and CDR2 FQGNSA. V dropped 4 bases and J dropped 5 bases, with 5 bases sitting between them. The CDR3 nucleotides are TGTGCCAGCAGCTCCGGTACCGGGGAGCTGTTTTTT. Its translation is CASSSGTGELFF.

J is TRBJ1-1 and V is TRBV13; no firm D call. This CDR3 comprises 17 residues. Trimming took 1 base from V and 0 from J, leaving 15 bases between them. Germline loops: CDR1 PRHDT, CDR2 FYEKMQ (reference sequence). In DNA form, the CDR3 reads TGTGCCAGCAGCTTAGAGGACGGAACACAGATGAACACTGAAGCTTTCTTT. Amino acids: CASSLEDGTQMNTEAFF.

This chain joins TRBV4-1 and TRBJ2-3, with 7 bases fitting TRBD1. V shed 4 bases and J 2 bases; nucleotides not matched to a gene: 6. Germline CDR1 MGHRA, CDR2 YSYEKL. The CDR3 consists of 15 residues. CDR3 sequence (DNA): TGCGCCAGCAGCCGGGCAGGGGGAGTCACAGATACGCAGTATTTT. This sequence encodes CASSRAGGVTDTQYF.

This chain uses TRBV6-1 with TRBJ2-7, with D possibly being TRBD2 (5 bases). Trimming stripped 4 bases from V and 2 bases from J, with 15 bases between. This CDR3 comprises 15 residues. Germline assignment: CDR1 MNHNS and CDR2 SASEGT. The CDR3 DNA sequence: TGTGCCAGCAGTGCCGCTGGAGGCTACACCTACGAGCAGTACTTC. Protein: CASSAAGGYTYEQYF.

J is TRBJ1-1 and V is TRBV29-1, with 8 nucleotides matching TRBD1. V dropped 4 bases and J dropped 1; count of bases not matched to a gene: 8. This CDR3 is 15 amino acids long. Germline values: CDR1 SQVTM, CDR2 ANQGSEA. CDR3 nucleotides: TGCAGCGTTGGCTTACGGACAGGGTGGAACACTGAAGCTTTCTTT. Protein: CSVGLRTGWNTEAFF.

This clone was counted a single time. The chain employs TRBV2 and TRBJ2-3; D unclear. This CDR3 spans 15 amino acids. Germline values: CDR1 SNHLY, CDR2 FYNNEI. With 6 bases removed from V and 1 base from J, the gap between germline ends came to 14 bases. The CDR3: CASRRRSGRTDTQYF. The CDR3 DNA reads TGTGCCAGCAGGCGACGGTCAGGACGCACAGATACGCAGTATTTT. Variable domain in full (rest from reference TRBV2 and TRBJ2-3): EPEVTQTPSHQVTQMGQEVILRCVPISNHLYFYWYRQILGQKVEFLVSFYNNEISEKSEIFDDQFSVERPDGSNFTLKIRSTKLEDSAMYFCASRRRSGRTDTQYFGPGTRLTVL.